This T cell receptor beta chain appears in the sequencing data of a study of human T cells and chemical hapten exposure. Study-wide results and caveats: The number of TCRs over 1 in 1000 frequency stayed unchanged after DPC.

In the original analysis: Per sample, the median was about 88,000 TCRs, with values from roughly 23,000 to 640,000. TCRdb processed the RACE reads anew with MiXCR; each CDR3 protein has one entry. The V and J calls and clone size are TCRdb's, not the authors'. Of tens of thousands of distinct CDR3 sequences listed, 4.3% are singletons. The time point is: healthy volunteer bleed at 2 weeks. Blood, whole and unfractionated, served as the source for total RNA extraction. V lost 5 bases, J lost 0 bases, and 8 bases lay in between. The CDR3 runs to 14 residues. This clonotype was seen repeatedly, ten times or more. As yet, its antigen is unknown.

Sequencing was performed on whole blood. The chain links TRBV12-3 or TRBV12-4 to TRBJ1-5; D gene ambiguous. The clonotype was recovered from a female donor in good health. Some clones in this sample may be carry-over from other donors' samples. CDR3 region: CASSPFYSNQPQHF. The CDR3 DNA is TGTGCCAGCAGTCCCTTCTATAGCAATCAGCCCCAGCATTTT.